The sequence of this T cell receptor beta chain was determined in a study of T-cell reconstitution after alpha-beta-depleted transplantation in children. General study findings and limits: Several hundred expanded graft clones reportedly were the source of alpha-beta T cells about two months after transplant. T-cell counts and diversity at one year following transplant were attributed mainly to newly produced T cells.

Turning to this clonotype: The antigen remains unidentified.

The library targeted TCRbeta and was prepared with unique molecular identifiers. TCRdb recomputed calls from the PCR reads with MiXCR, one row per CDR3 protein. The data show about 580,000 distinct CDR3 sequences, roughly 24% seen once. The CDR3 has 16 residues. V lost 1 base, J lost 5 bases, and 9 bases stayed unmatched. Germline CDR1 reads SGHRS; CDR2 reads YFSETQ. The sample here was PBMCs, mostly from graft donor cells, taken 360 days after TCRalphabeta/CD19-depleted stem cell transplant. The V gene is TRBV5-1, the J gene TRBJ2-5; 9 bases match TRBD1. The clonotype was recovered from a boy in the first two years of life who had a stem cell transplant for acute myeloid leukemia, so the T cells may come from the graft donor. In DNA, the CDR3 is TGCGCCAGCAGCTTGATACAGGGGGCGATTGGGGAGACCCAGTACTTC. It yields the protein CASSLIQGAIGETQYF.